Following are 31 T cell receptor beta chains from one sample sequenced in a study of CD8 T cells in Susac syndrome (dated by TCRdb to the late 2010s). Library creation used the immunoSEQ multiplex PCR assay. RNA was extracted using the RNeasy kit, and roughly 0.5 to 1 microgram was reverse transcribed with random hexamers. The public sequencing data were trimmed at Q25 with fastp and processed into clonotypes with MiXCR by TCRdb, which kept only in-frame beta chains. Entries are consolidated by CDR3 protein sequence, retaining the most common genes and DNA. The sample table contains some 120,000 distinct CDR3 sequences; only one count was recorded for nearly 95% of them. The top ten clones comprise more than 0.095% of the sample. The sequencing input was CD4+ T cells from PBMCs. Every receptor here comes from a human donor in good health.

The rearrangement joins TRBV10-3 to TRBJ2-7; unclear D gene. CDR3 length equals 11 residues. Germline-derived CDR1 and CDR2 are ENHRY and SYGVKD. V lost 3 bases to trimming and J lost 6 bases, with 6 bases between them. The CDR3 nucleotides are TGTGCCATCAGTGACGGTGGCGAGCAGTACTTC. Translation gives CAISDGGEQYF.

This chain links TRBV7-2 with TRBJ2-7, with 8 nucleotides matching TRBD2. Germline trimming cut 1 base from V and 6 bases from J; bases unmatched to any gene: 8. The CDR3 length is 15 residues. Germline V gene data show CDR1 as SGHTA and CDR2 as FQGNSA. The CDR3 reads CASSLEGLAVGEQYF. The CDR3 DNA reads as TGTGCCAGCAGCTTAGAAGGACTAGCAGTCGGCGAGCAGTACTTC.

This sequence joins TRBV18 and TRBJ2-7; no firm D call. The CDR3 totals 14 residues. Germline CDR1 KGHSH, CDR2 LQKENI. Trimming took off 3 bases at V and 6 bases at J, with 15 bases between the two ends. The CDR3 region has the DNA TGTGCCAGCTCACCCAACCTCCTGTTTGGCGAGCAGTACTTC. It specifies CASSPNLLFGEQYF. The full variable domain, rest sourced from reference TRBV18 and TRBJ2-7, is NAGVMQNPRHLVRRRGQEARLRCSPMKGHSHVYWYRQLPEEGLKFMVYLQKENIIDESGMPKERFSAEFPKEGPSILRIQQVVRGDSAAYFCASSPNLLFGEQYFGPGTRLTVT.

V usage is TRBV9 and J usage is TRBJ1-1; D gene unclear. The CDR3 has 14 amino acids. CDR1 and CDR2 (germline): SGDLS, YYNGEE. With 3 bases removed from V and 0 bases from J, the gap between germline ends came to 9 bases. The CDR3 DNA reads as TGTGCCAGCAGCGAAGGAGGGCTGAACACTGAAGCTTTCTTT. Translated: CASSEGGLNTEAFF. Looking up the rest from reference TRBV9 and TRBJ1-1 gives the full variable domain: DSGVTQTPKHLITATGQRVTLRCSPRSGDLSVYWYQQSLDQGLQFLIQYYNGEERAKGNILERFSAQQFPDLHSELNLSSLELGDSALYFCASSEGGLNTEAFFGQGTRLTVV.

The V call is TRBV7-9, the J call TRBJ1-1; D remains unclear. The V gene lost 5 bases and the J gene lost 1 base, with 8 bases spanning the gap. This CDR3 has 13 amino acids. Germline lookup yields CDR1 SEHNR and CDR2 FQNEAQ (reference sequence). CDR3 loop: CASSRDSNTEAFF. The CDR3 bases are TGTGCCAGCAGCCGTGACTCGAACACTGAAGCTTTCTTT.

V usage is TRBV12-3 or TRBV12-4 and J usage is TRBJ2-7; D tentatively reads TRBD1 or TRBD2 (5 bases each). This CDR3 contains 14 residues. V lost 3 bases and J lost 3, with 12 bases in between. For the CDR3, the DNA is TGTGCCAGCAGTTTTCGGGACCAAAACTACGAGCAGTACTTC. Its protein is CASSFRDQNYEQYF.

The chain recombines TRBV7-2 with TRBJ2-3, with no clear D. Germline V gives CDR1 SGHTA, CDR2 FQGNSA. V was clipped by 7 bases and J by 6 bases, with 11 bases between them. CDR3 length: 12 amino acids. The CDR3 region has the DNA TGTGCCAGCACCAGGCAAGGGGATACGCAGTATTTT. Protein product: CASTRQGDTQYF.

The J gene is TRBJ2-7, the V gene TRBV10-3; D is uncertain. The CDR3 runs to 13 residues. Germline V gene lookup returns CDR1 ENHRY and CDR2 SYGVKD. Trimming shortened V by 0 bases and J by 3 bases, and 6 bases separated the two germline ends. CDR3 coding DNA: TGTGCCATCAGTGAGTCGCCGAACTACGAGCAGTACTTC. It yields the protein CAISESPNYEQYF.

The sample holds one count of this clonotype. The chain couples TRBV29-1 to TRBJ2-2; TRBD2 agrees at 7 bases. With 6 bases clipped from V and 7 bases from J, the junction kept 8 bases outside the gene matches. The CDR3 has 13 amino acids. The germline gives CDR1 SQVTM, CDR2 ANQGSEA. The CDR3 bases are TGCAGCGTCCAGACGGCGGGAGTCGGGGAGCTGTTTTTT. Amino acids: CSVQTAGVGELFF.

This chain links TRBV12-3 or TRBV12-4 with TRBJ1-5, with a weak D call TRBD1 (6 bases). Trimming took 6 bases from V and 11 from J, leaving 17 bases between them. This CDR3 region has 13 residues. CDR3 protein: CASSRTALGAQHF. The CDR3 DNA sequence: TGTGCCAGCAGCCGGACAGCCCTTGGGGCCCAGCATTTT.

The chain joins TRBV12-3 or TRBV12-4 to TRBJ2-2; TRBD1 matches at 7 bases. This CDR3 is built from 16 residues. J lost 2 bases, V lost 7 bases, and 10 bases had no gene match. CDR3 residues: CASTRDSSVNTGELFF. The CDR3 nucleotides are TGTGCCAGCACCCGGGACAGTTCGGTTAACACCGGGGAGCTGTTTTTT.

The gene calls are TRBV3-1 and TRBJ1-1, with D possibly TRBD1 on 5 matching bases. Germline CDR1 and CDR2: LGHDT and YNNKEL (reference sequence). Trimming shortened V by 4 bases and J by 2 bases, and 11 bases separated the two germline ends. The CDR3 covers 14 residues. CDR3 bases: TGTGCCAGCAGCCGAGTCAGGGCCAACACTGAAGCTTTCTTT. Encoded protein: CASSRVRANTEAFF.

Written as DNA, the CDR3 is TGTGCCAGCAGCTGGTTAGGCAGACTAGCCAAAAACATTCAGTACTTC. It codes for CASSWLGRLAKNIQYF. The chain carries TRBV5-6 and TRBJ2-4, with unresolved D. The CDR3 runs 16 residues. Per the germline V gene, CDR1 is SGHDT and CDR2 is YYEEEE. Deletions cut 3 bases from V and 0 bases from J, with 13 bases between.

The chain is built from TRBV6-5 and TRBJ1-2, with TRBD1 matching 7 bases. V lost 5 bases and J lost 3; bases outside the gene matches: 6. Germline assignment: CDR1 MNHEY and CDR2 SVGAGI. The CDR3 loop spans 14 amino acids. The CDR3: CASSKGTGDYGYTF. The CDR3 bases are TGTGCCAGCAGTAAGGGAACAGGGGACTATGGCTACACCTTC.

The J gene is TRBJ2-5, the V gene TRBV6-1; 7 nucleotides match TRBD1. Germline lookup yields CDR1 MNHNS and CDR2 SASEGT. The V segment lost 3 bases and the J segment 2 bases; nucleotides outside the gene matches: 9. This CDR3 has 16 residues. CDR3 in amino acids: CASSDRRQGWQETQYF. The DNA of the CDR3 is TGTGCCAGCAGTGACCGTCGACAGGGATGGCAAGAGACCCAGTACTTC.

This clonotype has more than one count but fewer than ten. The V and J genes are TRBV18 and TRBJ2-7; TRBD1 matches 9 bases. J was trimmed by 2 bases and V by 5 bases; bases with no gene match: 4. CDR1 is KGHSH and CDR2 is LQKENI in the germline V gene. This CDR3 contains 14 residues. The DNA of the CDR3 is TGTGCCAGCTCAAGGGACAGGGCAACCTACGAGCAGTACTTC. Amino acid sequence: CASSRDRATYEQYF.

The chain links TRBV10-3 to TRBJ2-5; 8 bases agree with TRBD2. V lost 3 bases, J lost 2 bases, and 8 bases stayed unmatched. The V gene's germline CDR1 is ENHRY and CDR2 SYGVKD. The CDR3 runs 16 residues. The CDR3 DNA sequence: TGTGCCATCAGTGAAAGCGGGAGTGATCCGCAAGAGACCCAGTACTTC. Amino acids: CAISESGSDPQETQYF.

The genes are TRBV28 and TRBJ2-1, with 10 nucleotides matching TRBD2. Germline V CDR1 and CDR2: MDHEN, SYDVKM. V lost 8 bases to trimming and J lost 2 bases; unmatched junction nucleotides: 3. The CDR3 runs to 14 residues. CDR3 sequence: CASSGLAAYNEQFF. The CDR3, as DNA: TGTGCCAGCTCCGGACTAGCGGCCTACAATGAGCAGTTCTTC.

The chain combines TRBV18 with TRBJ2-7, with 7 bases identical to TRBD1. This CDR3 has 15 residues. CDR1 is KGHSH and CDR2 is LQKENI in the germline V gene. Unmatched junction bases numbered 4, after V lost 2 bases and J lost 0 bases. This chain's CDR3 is CASSPGTVSSYEQYF. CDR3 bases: TGTGCCAGCTCACCAGGGACAGTCAGCTCCTACGAGCAGTACTTC.

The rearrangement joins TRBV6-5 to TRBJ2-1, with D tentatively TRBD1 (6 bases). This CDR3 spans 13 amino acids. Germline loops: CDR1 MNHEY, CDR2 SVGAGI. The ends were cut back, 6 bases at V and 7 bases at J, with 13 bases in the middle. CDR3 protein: CASRQRTGNEQFF. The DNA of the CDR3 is TGTGCCAGCAGACAACGTACAGGGAATGAGCAGTTCTTC.

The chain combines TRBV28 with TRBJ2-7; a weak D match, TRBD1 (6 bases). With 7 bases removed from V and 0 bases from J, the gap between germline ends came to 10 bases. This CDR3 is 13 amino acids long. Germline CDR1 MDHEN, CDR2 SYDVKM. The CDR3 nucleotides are TGTGCCAGCATCCGACAGGACTCCTACGAGCAGTACTTC. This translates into CASIRQDSYEQYF.

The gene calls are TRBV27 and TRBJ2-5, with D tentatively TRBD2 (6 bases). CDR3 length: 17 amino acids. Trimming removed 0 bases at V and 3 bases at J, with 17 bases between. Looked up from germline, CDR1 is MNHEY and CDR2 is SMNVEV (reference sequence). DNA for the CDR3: TGTGCCAGCAGTTTATCGAGGTTGAGGCTAGCGAAAGAGACCCAGTACTTC. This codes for CASSLSRLRLAKETQYF.

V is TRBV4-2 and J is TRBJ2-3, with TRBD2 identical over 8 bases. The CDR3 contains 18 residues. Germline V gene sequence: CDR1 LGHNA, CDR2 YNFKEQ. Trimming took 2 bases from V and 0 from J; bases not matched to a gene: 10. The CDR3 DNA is TGTGCCAGCAGCCAAAGATCAATAGCGGGATCTAGCACAGATACGCAGTATTTT. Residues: CASSQRSIAGSSTDTQYF.

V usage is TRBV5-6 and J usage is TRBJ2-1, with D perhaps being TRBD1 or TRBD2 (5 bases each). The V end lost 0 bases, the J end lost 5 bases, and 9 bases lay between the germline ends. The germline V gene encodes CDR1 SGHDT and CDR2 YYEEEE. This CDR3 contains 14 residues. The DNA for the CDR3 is TGTGCCAGCAGCTTGGTAGGGACGGACAATGAGCAGTTCTTC. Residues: CASSLVGTDNEQFF. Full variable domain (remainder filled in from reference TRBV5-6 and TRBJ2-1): DAGVTQSPTHLIKTRGQQVTLRCSPKSGHDTVSWYQQALGQGPQFIFQYYEEEERQRGNFPDRFSGHQFPNYSSELNVNALLLGDSALYLCASSLVGTDNEQFFGPGTRLTVL.

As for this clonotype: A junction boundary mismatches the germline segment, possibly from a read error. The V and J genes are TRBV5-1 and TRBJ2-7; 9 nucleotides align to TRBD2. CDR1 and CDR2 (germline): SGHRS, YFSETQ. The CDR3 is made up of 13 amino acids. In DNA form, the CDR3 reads TGTGCCAGCAGTCTAGCGGGGACCTACGAGCAGTACTTC. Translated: CASSLAGTYEQYF.

In nucleotides, the CDR3 is TGTGCCAGCTCACCACCGGTTGGCGGCTACACCTTC. The encoded protein is CASSPPVGGYTF. The rearrangement joins TRBV18 to TRBJ1-2; the D is unclear. Trimming cost V 0 bases and J 8 bases, with 7 bases left between them. The germline gives CDR1 KGHSH, CDR2 LQKENI. The length of the CDR3 is 12 residues.

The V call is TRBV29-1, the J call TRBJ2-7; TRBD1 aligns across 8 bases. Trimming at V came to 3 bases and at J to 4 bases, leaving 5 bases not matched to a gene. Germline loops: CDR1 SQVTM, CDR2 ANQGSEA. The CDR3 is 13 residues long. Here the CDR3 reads CSVETGVKYEQYF. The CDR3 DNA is TGCAGCGTTGAGACAGGGGTCAAATACGAGCAGTACTTC.

The CDR3 protein is CASRTVKQPQHF. The CDR3 DNA reads TGTGCCAGCAGGACGGTTAAGCAGCCCCAGCATTTT. The J gene is TRBJ1-5, the V gene TRBV28; no clear D. Trimming took off 6 bases at V and 7 bases at J, with 10 bases between the two ends. The CDR3 sequence is 12 residues long. CDR1 MDHEN and CDR2 SYDVKM come from the germline V gene.

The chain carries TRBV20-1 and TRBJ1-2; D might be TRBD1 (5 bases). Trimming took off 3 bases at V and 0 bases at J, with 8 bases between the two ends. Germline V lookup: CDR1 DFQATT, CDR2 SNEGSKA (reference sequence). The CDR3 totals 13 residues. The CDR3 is CSASQGANYGYTF. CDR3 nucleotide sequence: TGCAGTGCTAGCCAGGGAGCTAACTATGGCTACACCTTC.

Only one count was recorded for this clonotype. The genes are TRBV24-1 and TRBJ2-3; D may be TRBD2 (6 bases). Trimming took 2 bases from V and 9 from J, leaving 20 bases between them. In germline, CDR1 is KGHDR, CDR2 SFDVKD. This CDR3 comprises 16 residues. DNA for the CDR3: TGTGCCACCAGTGATTCCCGGCTGGGTCCGCGGGGAACGCAGTATTTT. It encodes CATSDSRLGPRGTQYF.

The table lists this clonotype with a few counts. CDR3 sequence: CASSLGSSYTGELFF. The CDR3 coding sequence is TGTGCCAGCAGTTTGGGGTCATCTTACACCGGGGAGCTGTTTTTT. This chain links TRBV12-3 or TRBV12-4 with TRBJ2-2; unclear D gene. This CDR3 is 15 amino acids long. Trimming shortened V by 3 bases and J by 3 bases, and 11 bases separated the two germline ends.